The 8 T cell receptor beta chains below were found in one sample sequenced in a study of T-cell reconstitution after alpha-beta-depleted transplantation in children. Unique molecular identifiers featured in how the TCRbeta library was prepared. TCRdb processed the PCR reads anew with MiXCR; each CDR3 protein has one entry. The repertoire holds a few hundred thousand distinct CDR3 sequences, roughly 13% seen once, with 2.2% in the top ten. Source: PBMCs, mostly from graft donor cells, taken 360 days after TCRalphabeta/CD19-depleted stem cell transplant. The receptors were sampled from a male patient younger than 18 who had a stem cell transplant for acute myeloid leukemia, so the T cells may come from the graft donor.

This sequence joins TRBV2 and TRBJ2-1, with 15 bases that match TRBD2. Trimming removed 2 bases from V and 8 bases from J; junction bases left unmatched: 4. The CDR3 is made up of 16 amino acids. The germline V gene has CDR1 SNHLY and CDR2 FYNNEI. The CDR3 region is CASSEPGLAGGDEQFF. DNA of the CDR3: TGTGCCAGCAGTGAACCGGGACTAGCGGGAGGCGATGAGCAGTTCTTC. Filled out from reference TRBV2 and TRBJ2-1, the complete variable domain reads EPEVTQTPSHQVTQMGQEVILRCVPISNHLYFYWYRQILGQKVEFLVSFYNNEISEKSEIFDDQFSVERPDGSNFTLKIRSTKLEDSAMYFCASSEPGLAGGDEQFFGPGTRLTVL.

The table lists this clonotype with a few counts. The CDR3 DNA reads as TGTGCCAGCAGTTTTCGGGGGACTCCACCCAACATTCAGTACTTC. Encoded protein: CASSFRGTPPNIQYF. V usage is TRBV28 and J usage is TRBJ2-4; weak D call: TRBD2 (6 bases). The ends were cut back, 3 bases at V and 7 bases at J, with 16 bases in the middle. CDR1 and CDR2 from the germline V gene are MDHEN and SYDVKM. There are 15 residues in the CDR3.

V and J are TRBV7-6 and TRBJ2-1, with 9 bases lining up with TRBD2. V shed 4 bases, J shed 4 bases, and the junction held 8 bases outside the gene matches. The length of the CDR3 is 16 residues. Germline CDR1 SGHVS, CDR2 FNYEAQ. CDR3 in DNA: TGTGCCAGCAGCTCAGAGCCGACTAGCGGTTACAATGAGCAGTTCTTC. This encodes CASSSEPTSGYNEQFF.

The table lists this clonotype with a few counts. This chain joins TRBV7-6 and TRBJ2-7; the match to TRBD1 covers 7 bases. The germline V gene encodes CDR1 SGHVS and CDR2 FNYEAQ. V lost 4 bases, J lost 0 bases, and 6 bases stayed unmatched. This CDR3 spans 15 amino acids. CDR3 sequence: CASSSGQPSSYEQYF. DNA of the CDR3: TGTGCCAGCAGCTCGGGACAGCCTAGCTCCTACGAGCAGTACTTC.

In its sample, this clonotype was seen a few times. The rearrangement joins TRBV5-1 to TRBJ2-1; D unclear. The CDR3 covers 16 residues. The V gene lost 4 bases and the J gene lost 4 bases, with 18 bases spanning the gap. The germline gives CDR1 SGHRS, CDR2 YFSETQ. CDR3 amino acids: CASSLGRLMIYNEQFF. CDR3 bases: TGCGCCAGCAGCCTGGGAAGACTCATGATTTACAATGAGCAGTTCTTC.

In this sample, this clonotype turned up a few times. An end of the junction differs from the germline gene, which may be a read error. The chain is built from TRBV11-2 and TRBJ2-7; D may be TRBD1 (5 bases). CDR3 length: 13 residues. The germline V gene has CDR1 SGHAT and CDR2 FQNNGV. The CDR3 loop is CASSFYRSFEQYF. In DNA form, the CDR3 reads TGTGCCAGCAGCTTTTACAGGTCCTTCGAGCAGTACTTC.

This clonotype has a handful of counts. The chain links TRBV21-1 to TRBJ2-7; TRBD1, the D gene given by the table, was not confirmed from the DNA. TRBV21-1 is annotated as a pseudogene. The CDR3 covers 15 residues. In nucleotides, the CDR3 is TGTGCCAGCAGCAAACCCGGGCCCCCTTCCTACGAGCAGTACTTC. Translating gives CASSKPGPPSYEQYF.

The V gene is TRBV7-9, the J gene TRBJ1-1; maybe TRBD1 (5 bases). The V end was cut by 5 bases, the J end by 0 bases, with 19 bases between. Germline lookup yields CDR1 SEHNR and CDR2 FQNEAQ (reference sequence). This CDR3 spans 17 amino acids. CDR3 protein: CASSPQEGDFLNTEAFF. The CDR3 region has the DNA TGTGCCAGCAGCCCGCAGGAAGGGGACTTCTTGAACACTGAAGCTTTCTTT.